This is a list of T cell receptor beta chains from one sample in a study of blood T cell repertoires in COVID-19. Using immunoSEQ multiplex PCR, the repertoire was profiled, and TCRdb retains in-frame clones only, with some absent. The table lists fewer than 200,000 clones, about nine tenths of them singletons. The sample taken for sequencing was peripheral blood. These TCRs come from a man aged 65 to 85 with active or convalescent COVID-19. The CDR3 runs from the conserved cysteine through the conserved F or W. A D gene is named only where the DNA matches it firmly. Only some rows state a clone size, as once, few, many or a class for expanded clones.

once	TRBJ1-1	TRBV6-5	TRBD1	CASSRRQGAEAFF	TGTGCCAGCAGTCGTAGACAGGGGGCTGAAGCTTTCTTT
-	TRBJ2-6	TRBV19	-	CASSISASGANVLTF	TGTGCCAGTAGTATTAGCGCCTCTGGGGCCAACGTCCTGACTTTC
-	TRBJ1-1	TRBV3-1/TRBV3-2	-	CASSLTGGGGTEAFF	TGTGCCAGCAGCCTTACGGGGGGTGGGGGCACTGAAGCTTTCTTT
-	TRBJ2-1	TRBV19	-	CASRGGAGNEQFF	TGTGCCAGTAGGGGGGGGGCCGGCAATGAGCAGTTCTTC
-	TRBJ1-1	TRBV7-2	-	CASSLAGAWTEAFF	TGTGCCAGCAGCTTAGCGGGGGCATGGACTGAAGCTTTCTTT
-	TRBJ2-3	TRBV11-2	TRBD1	CASRTPGTGLNTQYF	TGTGCCAGCAGGACTCCCGGGACAGGGTTGAATACGCAGTATTTT
-	TRBJ1-5	TRBV12-3/TRBV12-4	TRBD1	CASKGQGEQPQHF	TGTGCCAGCAAAGGACAGGGAGAACAGCCCCAGCATTTT
-	TRBJ1-2	TRBV5-4	-	CASSLSTGLSYGYTF	TGTGCCAGCAGCTTAAGTACAGGATTATCCTATGGCTACACCTTC
-	TRBJ2-5	TRBV3-1/TRBV3-2	TRBD2	CASSPLPGLAKIQETQYF	TGTGCCAGCAGCCCGCTACCGGGACTAGCGAAAATCCAAGAGACCCAGTACTTC
-	TRBJ1-2	TRBV11-1	TRBD1	CASSPQRTGLRRGYTF	TGTGCCAGCAGCCCACAGAGGACAGGTTTGAGAAGGGGCTACACCTTC
few	TRBJ1-2	TRBV10-3	-	CAISESSGDYGYTF	TGTGCCATCAGTGAGTCGTCGGGGGACTATGGCTACACCTTC
-	TRBJ2-1	TRBV11-1	TRBD2	CASSSTSGGGNEQFF	TGTGCCAGCAGTTCAACTAGCGGGGGGGGTAATGAGCAGTTCTTC
-	TRBJ1-5	TRBV6-6	TRBD1	CASSLRGTGVQPQHF	TGTGCCAGCAGCCTCCGGGGGACAGGGGTTCAGCCCCAGCATTTT
-	TRBJ1-4	TRBV7-9	TRBD1	CASSLRQGEEKLFF	TGTGCCAGCAGCTTACGACAGGGTGAGGAAAAACTGTTTTTT
-	TRBJ2-1	TRBV30	-	CAWSVSGENNEQFF	TGTGCCTGGAGTGTAAGCGGAGAAAACAATGAGCAGTTCTTC
-	TRBJ2-5	TRBV4-1	TRBD1	CASSPSQDRGKETQYF	TGCGCCAGCAGCCCCTCTCAGGACAGGGGGAAAGAGACCCAGTACTTC
-	TRBJ2-6	TRBV6-5	-	CASPPPGANVLTF	TGTGCCAGCCCCCCTCCTGGGGCCAACGTCCTGACTTTC
-	TRBJ2-1	TRBV5-1	-	CASSLVPDSYNEQFF	TGCGCCAGCAGCTTGGTTCCAGATTCCTACAATGAGCAGTTCTTC